The 6 T cell receptor beta chains reported below all come from one sample, sequenced in a study of T cell repertoires in cytomegalovirus infection. From the reads, TCRdb called clonotypes with MiXCR, one entry per CDR3 protein. This table has 550,000 to 700,000 distinct CDR3 sequences, under 45% appearing once. Their cognate antigens are unknown. The source was cultured PBMCs, collected from culture after CMV antigen stimulation. The source is a human donor in good health (CMV status not recorded). Some clones in this sample may be carry-over from other donors' samples.

This chain uses TRBV12-3 or TRBV12-4 with TRBJ2-3, with D hard to call. The CDR3 consists of 13 residues. Trimming took 4 bases from V and 4 from J, leaving 9 bases between them. The CDR3 sequence: CASSSQDPDTQYF. The CDR3 DNA reads TGTGCCAGCAGTTCTCAGGACCCAGATACGCAGTATTTT.

This sequence joins TRBV7-9 and TRBJ1-5; D gene unclear. Germline CDR1 SEHNR, CDR2 FQNEAQ (reference sequence). The CDR3 has 15 residues. V was clipped by 9 bases and J by 2 bases, with 17 bases between them. Here the CDR3 DNA reads TGTGCCAGTGGGAAAAGTCCTGAGGGCAATCAGCCCCAGCATTTT. As protein: CASGKSPEGNQPQHF.

This rearrangement joins TRBV7-7 to TRBJ1-5; possibly TRBD1 for D (6 bases). Germline V gene lookup returns CDR1 SSHAT and CDR2 FNYEAQ (reference sequence). The CDR3 runs 14 residues. Trimming shortened V by 4 bases and J by 8 bases, and 15 bases separated the two germline ends. The CDR3 reads CASSSNRVGKPQHF. As DNA, the CDR3 is TGTGCCAGCAGCTCGAACAGGGTGGGCAAGCCCCAGCATTTT.

This rearrangement joins TRBV10-3 to TRBJ1-3, with TRBD1 as a possible D gene (5 bases). V was shortened by 3 bases and J by 5 bases, with 11 bases between the two germline ends. The CDR3 is 14 residues long. CDR1 and CDR2 (germline): ENHRY, SYGVKD. CDR3 DNA: TGTGCCATCAGTGACGTCAGGGAGAGAAACACCATATATTTT. Amino acid sequence: CAISDVRERNTIYF.

This clonotype was recorded a few times. The gene calls are TRBV7-2 and TRBJ2-7; maybe TRBD2 (5 bases). The CDR3 has 13 residues. Per germline, CDR1 SGHTA and CDR2 FQGNSA. V was trimmed by 1 base and J by 6 bases, leaving 10 bases between them. CDR3 sequence (DNA): TGTGCCAGCAGCTTAGACGGGATCGGCGAGCAGTACTTC. Its translation: CASSLDGIGEQYF.

This clonotype was seen only a few times. The chain couples TRBV7-9 to TRBJ1-1; D not resolved. V gave up 5 bases and J gave up 4 bases, with 17 bases separating them. The CDR3 is made up of 15 amino acids. Germline CDR1 SEHNR, CDR2 FQNEAQ (reference sequence). The CDR3 bases are TGTGCCAGCAGCCACCCATCAAGGAGGAGCACTGAAGCTTTCTTT. Translating gives CASSHPSRRSTEAFF. Supplemented by reference TRBV7-9 and TRBJ1-1, the full variable domain reads DTGVSQNPRHKITKRGQNVTFRCDPISEHNRLYWYRQTLGQGPEFLTYFQNEAQLEKSRLLSDRFSAERPKGSFSTLEIQRTEQGDSAMYLCASSHPSRRSTEAFFGQGTRLTVV.